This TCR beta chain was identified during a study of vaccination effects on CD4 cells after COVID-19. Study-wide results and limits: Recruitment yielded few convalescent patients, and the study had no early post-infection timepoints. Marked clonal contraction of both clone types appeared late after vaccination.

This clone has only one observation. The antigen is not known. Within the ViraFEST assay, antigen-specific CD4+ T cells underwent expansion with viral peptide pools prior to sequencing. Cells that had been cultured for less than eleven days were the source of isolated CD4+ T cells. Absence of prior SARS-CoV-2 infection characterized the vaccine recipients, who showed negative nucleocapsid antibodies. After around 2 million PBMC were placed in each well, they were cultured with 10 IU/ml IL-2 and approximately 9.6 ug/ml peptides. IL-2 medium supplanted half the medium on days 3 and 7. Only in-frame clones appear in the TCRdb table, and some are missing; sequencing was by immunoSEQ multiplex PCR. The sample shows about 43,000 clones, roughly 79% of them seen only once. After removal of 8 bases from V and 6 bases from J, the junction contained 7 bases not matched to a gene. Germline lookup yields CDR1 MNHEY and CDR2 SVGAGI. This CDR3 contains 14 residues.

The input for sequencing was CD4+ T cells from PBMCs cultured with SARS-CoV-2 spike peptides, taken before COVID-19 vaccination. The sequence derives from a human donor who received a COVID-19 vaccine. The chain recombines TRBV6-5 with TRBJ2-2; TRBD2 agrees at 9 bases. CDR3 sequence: CASGRGGASGELFF. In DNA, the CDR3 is TGTGCCAGCGGCCGCGGGGGGGCCTCCGGGGAGCTGTTTTTT.